This T cell receptor (beta chain) was sequenced for a study of control samples from healthy donors and cancer patients. V was pared by 5 bases and J by 8 bases, with 25 bases between. This CDR3 region has 17 residues. The V gene's germline CDR1 is SGHNT and CDR2 YENEEA. The repertoire was sequenced with immunoSEQ multiplex PCR; TCRdb's copy has only in-frame clones and lacks some. The table records some 77,000 clones, approximately 91% of them present only once. Input material: blood. The TCR sequence derives from a woman aged 55-69 years in good health. The chain couples TRBV11-3 to TRBJ2-1; D may be TRBD1 or TRBD2 (5 bases each). The CDR3 DNA reads TGTGCCAGCAGCCTTTTTCAGGGAACGGGGATTAAGGATGAGCAGTTCTTC. Encoded protein: CASSLFQGTGIKDEQFF. Filled out from reference TRBV11-3 and TRBJ2-1, the complete variable domain reads EAGVVQSPRYKIIEKKQPVAFWCNPISGHNTLYWYLQNLGQGPELLIRYENEEAVDDSQLPKDRFSAERLKGVDSTLKIQPAELGDSAVYLCASSLFQGTGIKDEQFFGPGTRLTVL.